The text below deals with one T cell receptor (beta chain). This clone's antigen is unknown. No much larger clonotype is one base removed from it; base qualities were not supplied. The trial excluded patients who had a history of autoimmune disease or who were on systemic immunosuppression. Peripheral blood for TCR sequencing was collected from all dose cohorts at baseline, on cycle 4 day 1, and on cycle 7 day 1. Samples came from an open-label, multicenter, first-in-human phase I dose-escalation trial of ivuxolimab. Adults with locally advanced or metastatic melanoma, renal cell carcinoma, hepatocellular carcinoma or head and neck squamous cell carcinoma were enrolled in the trial. Before TCR sequencing, CD4+ T cells and CD8+ T cells from peripheral blood were sorted into separate populations. For sequencing of the TCRbeta CDR3 region, genomic DNA was extracted from the sorted cells. The immunoSEQ Assay was used for sequencing of TCRbeta CDR3 regions. TCRdb holds this immuneACCESS table with in-frame rearrangements only. Some clones are missing; in checked studies, unresolved V genes explain under half, and the rest has no known cause. The sample data list tens of thousands of clones, and roughly 86% of these were observed just once. Together, the top ten hold 11% of the sample.

This specimen comes from a study of OX40 agonist ivuxolimab in advanced cancers. Some background on the complete study: Ivuxolimab was a fully human IgG2 agonistic monoclonal antibody targeting the costimulatory receptor OX40 (CD134). Of the roughly 54 patients in dose escalation, some 19 had hepatocellular carcinoma, approximately 15 had melanoma, 9 had renal cell carcinoma and 9 had head and neck cancer. Intravenous ivuxolimab was administered to patients every 2 weeks at six dose levels: 0.01, 0.1, 0.3, 1.5, 3 and 10 mg/kg. In the dose-escalation cohort, 82.7% of patients were male, and the mean age was approximately 60 years, with a range of about 23 to 90. The paper describes the monotherapy dose-escalation part (N ≈ 50 patients) of the phase I trial of ivuxolimab. Prior anti-PD-1, anti-PD-L1 or anti-CTLA-4 therapy was permitted, and approximately 42% of dose-escalation patients had received checkpoint inhibitors. Three dose-escalation patients achieved partial responses, one with hepatocellular carcinoma and two with cutaneous melanoma. Peripheral TCRbeta sequencing aimed to test whether ivuxolimab altered TCR sequence diversity and caused clonal T-cell expansion.

General findings and caveats noted by the study authors: After ivuxolimab, expanded clones were on average more numerous among CD8+ T cells than among CD4+ T cells. The antigen specificity of the clonally expanded peripheral T cells was not determined. Low levels of normalized T-cell clonal expansion were also seen in some nonresponding patients. Clonal expansion of both CD4+ and CD8+ blood T cells was observed from baseline to week 6 at doses 0.1 to 3.0 mg/kg. Partial responders in the 0.1-3.0 mg/kg groups had among the lowest normalized peripheral clonal expansion, especially among CD8+ T cells.

The germline V gene encodes CDR1 SGHAT and CDR2 FQNNGV. V is cut by 3 bases and J by 8 bases, and the space between the germline ends is 8 bases. The CDR3 goes from the cysteine to the phenylalanine over 12 residues. Only the CDR3 DNA stays, 36 bases, in frame from base 1. This receptor was identified in an adult with an advanced solid tumor such as melanoma, head and neck, liver or kidney cancer. This specimen consisted of CD4+ or CD8+ T cells sorted from blood, obtained in a trial of the OX40 agonist ivuxolimab. Here the chain combines TRBV11-2 and TRBJ2-1, with the D segment identity uncertain. The CDR3 here reads CASSLKADEQFF. The nucleotides read TGTGCCAGCAGCTTGAAGGCGGATGAGCAGTTCTTC.